Reported below is one T cell receptor beta chain. Everyone who took part was roughly 18 to 89 years old, and they came from about two dozen US areas. The data derive from a study of blood T cell repertoires in COVID-19. About the study: Samples of COVID-19 (acute and convalescent) were obtained from the United States, Italy and Spain. T cells, B-cell-depleted T cells, or PBMCs supplied cDNA or gDNA.

V lost 4 bases, J lost 7 bases, and 8 bases lay in between. Germline CDR1 reads LNHDA; CDR2 reads SQIVND (reference sequence). The CDR3 has 12 amino acids. The table came from immunoSEQ multiplex PCR; TCRdb's copy has only in-frame clones and leaves some out. Of around 260,000 clones in the sample, approximately 79% are singletons; the top ten hold around 4.1%. The receptor's source is a man aged 30 to 39 with acute COVID-19. This rearrangement joins TRBV19 to TRBJ1-5; D call uncertain. The sample consisted of PBMCs or T cells enriched from blood (not recorded which). The CDR3 sequence: CASSNPRQPQHF. In nucleotides, the CDR3 is TGTGCCAGTAGTAACCCGAGGCAGCCCCAGCATTTT.